These T cell receptor beta chains were read from a single sample in a study of blood T cell repertoires in COVID-19. The repertoire was sequenced with immunoSEQ multiplex PCR; TCRdb's copy has only in-frame clones and lacks some. The data show around 140,000 clones, approximately 90% seen once. What was sequenced was peripheral blood. These receptors came from a man aged 60-69 years with active or convalescent COVID-19. The CDR3 runs from the conserved cysteine through the conserved F or W. Fields, in order: V gene, D gene, clone size, J gene, CDR3 length, CDR3 DNA, CDR3 protein. D genes are given only for firm matches. Size is omitted from some rows. Given values are once, few, many or a class for expanded clones.

>TRBV6-5|-|-|TRBJ1-2|13
TGTGCCAGCAGTTCTCAGGGGACCTATGGCTACACCTTC
CASSSQGTYGYTF
>TRBV2|TRBD1|once|TRBJ1-1|15
TGTGCCAGCAGCGTGTTACAGGGGGCTGAGGCTGAAGCTTTCTTT
CASSVLQGAEAEAFF
>TRBV7-9|TRBD1|-|TRBJ2-2|13
TGTGCCAGCAGCCTGGGACAGACCGGGGAGCTGTTTTTT
CASSLGQTGELFF
>TRBV27|-|-|TRBJ2-4|16
TGTGCCAGCAGTTTAGAACGTAGGGGAGCCAAAAACATTCAGTACTTC
CASSLERRGAKNIQYF
>TRBV10-3|-|-|TRBJ1-1|15
TGTGCCATCAGTGAGTTTACACGGGGTCGGACTGAAGCTTTCTTT
CAISEFTRGRTEAFF
>TRBV28|TRBD2|-|TRBJ2-7|18
TGTGCCAGCAGCCGCCCTCTACGACTAGCGGGAGGCGGCTACGAGCAGTACTTC
CASSRPLRLAGGGYEQYF
>TRBV7-2|TRBD1|-|TRBJ2-1|16
TGTGCCAGCAGCTTCCCTGGACAGGGGGCATACAATGAGCAGTTCTTC
CASSFPGQGAYNEQFF
>TRBV3-1/TRBV3-2|TRBD1|-|TRBJ1-6|22
TGTGCCAGCAGCCTGTTCCCGGGACAGGGACGTCGTTCAAGCTCCTATAATTCACCCCTCCACTTT
CASSLFPGQGRRSSSYNSPLHF
>TRBV28|-|-|TRBJ1-4|13
TGTGCCAGCAGCTCGGCGGCGAATGAAAAACTGTTTTTT
CASSSAANEKLFF
>TRBV7-8|-|-|TRBJ2-5|16
TGTGCCAGCAGCAGTGACAGGGGTTTGGACCCCCGGGGGGTGGACTTC
CASSSDRGLDPRGVDF
>TRBV30|-|-|TRBJ1-3|12
TGTGCCTGGAGGGGCGACGGGGACACCATATATTTT
CAWRGDGDTIYF
>TRBV3-1/TRBV3-2|-|-|TRBJ1-2|12
TGTGCCAGCATCGGACTGGACTATGGCTACACCTTC
CASIGLDYGYTF
>TRBV6-2/TRBV6-3|TRBD1|few|TRBJ1-2|13
TGTGCCAGCAGTCCGGGACAGATGTATGGCTACACCTTC
CASSPGQMYGYTF
>TRBV18|TRBD1|once|TRBJ1-5|16
TGTGCCAGCTCACCATACAGGGGGCCCTCCAATCAGCCCCAGCATTTT
CASSPYRGPSNQPQHF
>TRBV11-2|-|-|TRBJ2-7|14
TGTGCCAGCAGCTTAGGGCAGGCTTCCTACGAGCAGTACTTC
CASSLGQASYEQYF
>TRBV24-1|-|-|TRBJ2-1|14
TGTGCCACCAGCGACACTAGCTCCTACAATGAGCAGTTCTTC
CATSDTSSYNEQFF
>TRBV27|-|-|TRBJ1-3|13
TGTGCCAGCAGGGGCAGGGAAGGAAACACCATATATTTT
CASRGREGNTIYF
>TRBV5-1|TRBD1|-|TRBJ1-4|14
TGCGCCAGCGGGACAGGGGGGATTAATGAAAAACTGTTTTTT
CASGTGGINEKLFF
>TRBV27|-|-|TRBJ2-4|15
TGTGCCAGCAGTTTAAATGCACTAGCCAAAAACATTCAGTACTTC
CASSLNALAKNIQYF
>TRBV6-1|TRBD1|-|TRBJ2-7|15
TGTGCCAGCAGTGAATCGGACAGGGGAATTTACGAGCAGTACTTC
CASSESDRGIYEQYF
>TRBV2|TRBD1|-|TRBJ2-1|17
TGTGCCAGCAGTGGGGTGACTGGGGGGACAGGGAACAATGAGCAGTTCTTC
CASSGVTGGTGNNEQFF
>TRBV7-7|TRBD2|-|TRBJ2-1|15
TGTGCTAGCAGCTCACTAGCGGGAGGGTTGGATGAGCAGTTCTTC
CASSSLAGGLDEQFF
>TRBV5-1|-|-|TRBJ2-7|15
TGCGCCAGCAGCTTGGGTATGGTCGGGTCCTACGAGCAGTACTTC
CASSLGMVGSYEQYF
>TRBV28|TRBD2|-|TRBJ2-7|15
TGTGCCAGCAGTTTTTTCGGCGGGAGCTCCTACGAGCAGTACTTC
CASSFFGGSSYEQYF